A selection of T cell receptor beta chains follows, all from one sample in a study of CD8 T cells in Susac syndrome. TCRdb called the immunoSEQ multiplex PCR reads again in MiXCR, with one record for every CDR3 protein. The table lists about 150,000 distinct CDR3 sequences, approximately 95% of them singletons. The source material was CD4+ T cells from PBMCs. Receptor source: a human donor with Susac syndrome. Each CDR3 is given with its conserved first and last residue. A D gene is named only where the DNA matches it firmly. Not all rows give a size; the values are once, few, many and, for expanded clones, a class.

clone_size	d_call	v_call	j_call	cdr3_aa	cdr3_nt
.	TRBD1	TRBV7-2	TRBJ1-1	CASSFLGQGASTEAFF	TGTGCCAGCAGCTTCCTGGGACAGGGAGCGAGCACTGAAGCTTTCTTT
.	.	TRBV20-1	TRBJ2-1	CSAMGRAGAINEQFF	TGCAGTGCTATGGGCCGGGCGGGGGCTATTAATGAGCAGTTCTTC
.	TRBD1	TRBV12-3/TRBV12-4	TRBJ2-7	CASRGQGSSYEQYF	TGTGCCAGCAGGGGACAGGGGAGCTCCTACGAGCAGTACTTC
.	TRBD1	TRBV7-2	TRBJ2-1	CASSFIQGANEQFF	TGTGCCAGCAGCTTCATACAGGGGGCGAATGAGCAGTTCTTC
.	TRBD1	TRBV5-1	TRBJ1-1	CASSVLQGGRMNTEAFF	TGCGCCAGCAGCGTCTTGCAAGGGGGCAGAATGAACACTGAAGCTTTCTTT
.	.	TRBV25-1	TRBJ2-5	CASSEAVQETQYF	TGTGCCAGCAGTGAGGCAGTTCAAGAGACCCAGTACTTC
.	.	TRBV2	TRBJ1-1	CASAPRNTEAFF	TGTGCCAGCGCACCCCGGAACACTGAAGCTTTCTTT
once	.	TRBV2	TRBJ2-1	CASRERGVEQFF	TGTGCCAGCAGGGAGAGGGGGGTTGAGCAGTTCTTC
.	.	TRBV29-1	TRBJ2-7	CSVARDNSYEQYF	TGCAGCGTCGCAAGGGACAACTCCTACGAGCAGTACTTC
few	TRBD1	TRBV19	TRBJ1-1	CASSAQGGTEAFF	TGTGCCAGTAGTGCTCAGGGGGGAACTGAAGCTTTCTTT
.	.	TRBV29-1	TRBJ2-3	CSVEADTDTQYF	TGCAGCGTTGAGGCGGACACAGATACGCAGTATTTT